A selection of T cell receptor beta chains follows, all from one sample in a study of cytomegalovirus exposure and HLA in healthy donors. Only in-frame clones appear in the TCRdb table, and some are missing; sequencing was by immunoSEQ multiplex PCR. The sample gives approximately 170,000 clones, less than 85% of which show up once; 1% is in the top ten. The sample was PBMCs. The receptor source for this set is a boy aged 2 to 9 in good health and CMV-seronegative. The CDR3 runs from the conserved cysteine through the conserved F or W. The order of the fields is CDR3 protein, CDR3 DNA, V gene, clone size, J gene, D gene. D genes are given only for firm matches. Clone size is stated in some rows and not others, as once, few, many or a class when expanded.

CDR3: CASSIARGYEQYF
DNA: TGTGCCAGTAGTATAGCCAGGGGGTACGAGCAGTACTTC
V: TRBV19
size: NA
J: TRBJ2-7
D: TRBD1

CDR3: CASSVAPGNTDTQYF
DNA: TGTGCCAGCAGCGTAGCTCCGGGGAACACAGATACGCAGTATTTT
V: TRBV9
size: NA
J: TRBJ2-3
D: NA

CDR3: CASTPQYNEQFF
DNA: TGTGCCAGCACTCCTCAGTACAATGAGCAGTTCTTC
V: TRBV2
size: NA
J: TRBJ2-1
D: NA

CDR3: CASSLDSLYGYTF
DNA: TGCGCCAGCAGCTTGGATAGCCTCTATGGCTACACCTTC
V: TRBV5-1
size: NA
J: TRBJ1-2
D: NA

CDR3: CASSIQSEQFF
DNA: TGTGCCAGCAGCATCCAGTCCGAGCAGTTCTTC
V: TRBV11-2
size: NA
J: TRBJ2-1
D: NA

CDR3: CASRWGGDYGYTF
DNA: TGTGCCAGCAGATGGGGGGGCGACTATGGCTACACCTTC
V: TRBV21-1
size: few
J: TRBJ1-2
D: NA

CDR3: CASSAYRDSGNTIYF
DNA: TGTGCCAGCAGTGCTTACCGGGACTCTGGAAACACCATATATTTT
V: TRBV6-1
size: few
J: TRBJ1-3
D: NA

CDR3: CASSQIPWGEVHEQYF
DNA: TGTGCCAGCAGCCAAATCCCTTGGGGGGAGGTACACGAGCAGTACTTC
V: TRBV28
size: NA
J: TRBJ2-7
D: NA

CDR3: CASSLLVLPDSSSNEQFF
DNA: TGTGCCAGCAGTTTATTAGTTTTGCCGGACAGTTCATCCAATGAGCAGTTCTTC
V: TRBV28
size: NA
J: TRBJ2-1
D: NA

CDR3: CASSLGTAQETQYF
DNA: TGTGCCAGCAGCTTAGGGACAGCCCAAGAGACCCAGTACTTC
V: TRBV7-9
size: NA
J: TRBJ2-5
D: NA

CDR3: CASSVDRRNTEAFF
DNA: TGCGCCAGCAGCGTGGACAGGAGGAACACTGAAGCTTTCTTT
V: TRBV5-1
size: NA
J: TRBJ1-1
D: TRBD1

CDR3: CASQGQGDYGYTF
DNA: TGTGCCAGCCAGGGACAGGGGGACTATGGCTACACCTTC
V: TRBV25-1
size: NA
J: TRBJ1-2
D: TRBD1

CDR3: CASSLLYPGRDFATNEKLFF
DNA: TGTGCCAGCAGTCTATTATATCCGGGACGGGACTTTGCAACTAATGAAAAACTGTTTTTT
V: TRBV27
size: NA
J: TRBJ1-4
D: NA

CDR3: CATSRHRGKRTEAFF
DNA: TGTGCCACCAGCAGACACAGGGGGAAGCGCACTGAAGCTTTCTTT
V: TRBV15
size: NA
J: TRBJ1-1
D: TRBD1